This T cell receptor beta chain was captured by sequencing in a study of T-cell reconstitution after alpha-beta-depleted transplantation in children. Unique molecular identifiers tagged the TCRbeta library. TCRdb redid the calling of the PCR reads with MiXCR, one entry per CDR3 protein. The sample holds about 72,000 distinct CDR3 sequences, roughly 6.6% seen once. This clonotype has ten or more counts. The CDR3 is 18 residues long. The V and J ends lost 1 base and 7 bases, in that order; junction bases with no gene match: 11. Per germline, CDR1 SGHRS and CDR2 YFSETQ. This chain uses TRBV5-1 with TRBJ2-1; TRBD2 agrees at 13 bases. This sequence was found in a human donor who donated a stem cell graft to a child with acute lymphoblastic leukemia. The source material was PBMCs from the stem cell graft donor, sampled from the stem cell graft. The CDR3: CASSLRTSGRSSHNEQFF. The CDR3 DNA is TGCGCCAGCAGCTTGAGGACTAGCGGGAGATCGTCCCATAATGAGCAGTTCTTC. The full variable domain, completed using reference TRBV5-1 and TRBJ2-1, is KAGVTQTPRYLIKTRGQQVTLSCSPISGHRSVSWYQQTPGQGLQFLFEYFSETQRNKGNFPGRFSGRQFSNSRSEMNVSTLELGDSALYLCASSLRTSGRSSHNEQFFGPGTRLTVL.